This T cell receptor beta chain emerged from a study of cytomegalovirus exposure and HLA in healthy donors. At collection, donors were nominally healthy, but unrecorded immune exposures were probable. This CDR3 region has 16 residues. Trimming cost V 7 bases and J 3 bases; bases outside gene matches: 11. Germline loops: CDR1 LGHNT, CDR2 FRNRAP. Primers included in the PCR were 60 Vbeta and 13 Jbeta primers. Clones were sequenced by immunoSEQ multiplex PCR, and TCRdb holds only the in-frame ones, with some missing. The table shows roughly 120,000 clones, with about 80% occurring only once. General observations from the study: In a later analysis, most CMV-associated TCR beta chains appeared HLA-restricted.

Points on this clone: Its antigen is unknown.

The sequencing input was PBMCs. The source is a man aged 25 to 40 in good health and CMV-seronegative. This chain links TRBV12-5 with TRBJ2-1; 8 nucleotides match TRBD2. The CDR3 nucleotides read TGTGCTAGTGCTCAGGGGTCGACTAGCGACTACAATGAGCAGTTCTTC. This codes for CASAQGSTSDYNEQFF. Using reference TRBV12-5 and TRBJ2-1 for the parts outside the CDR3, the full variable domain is DARVTQTPRHKVTEMGQEVTMRCQPILGHNTVFWYRQTMMQGLELLAYFRNRAPLDDSGMPKDRFSAEMPDATLATLKIQPSEPRDSAVYFCASAQGSTSDYNEQFFGPGTRLTVL.